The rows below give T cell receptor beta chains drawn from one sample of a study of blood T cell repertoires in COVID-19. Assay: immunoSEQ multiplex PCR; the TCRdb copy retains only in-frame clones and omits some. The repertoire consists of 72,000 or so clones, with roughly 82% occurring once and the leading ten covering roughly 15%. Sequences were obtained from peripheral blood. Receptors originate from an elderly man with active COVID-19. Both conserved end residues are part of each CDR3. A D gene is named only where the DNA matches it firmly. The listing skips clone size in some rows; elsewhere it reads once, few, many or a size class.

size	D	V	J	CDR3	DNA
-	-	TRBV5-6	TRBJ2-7	CASSFPGPTSYEQYF	TGTGCCAGCAGCTTTCCAGGGCCGACCTCCTACGAGCAGTACTTC
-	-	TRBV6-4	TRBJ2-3	CASSPQRGDTQYF	TGTGCCAGCAGTCCACAACGGGGGGATACGCAGTATTTT
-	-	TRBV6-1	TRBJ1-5	CASSEGDLPLPQHF	TGTGCCAGCAGTGAAGGCGACTTACCGTTGCCCCAGCATTTT
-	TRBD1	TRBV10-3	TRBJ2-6	CAIGQDRGGSGANVLTF	TGTGCCATCGGACAGGACAGGGGAGGGTCTGGGGCCAACGTCCTGACTTTC
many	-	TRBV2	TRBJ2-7	CASSVKEQTYF	TGTGCCAGCAGTGTTAAGGAACAGACGTACTTC
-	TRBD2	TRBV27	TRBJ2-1	CASSLRLAGANEQFF	TGTGCCAGCAGTTTAAGACTAGCGGGCGCCAATGAGCAGTTCTTC
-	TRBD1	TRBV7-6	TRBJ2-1	CASSRETGLDEQFF	TGTGCCAGCAGCAGAGAGACAGGGTTGGATGAGCAGTTCTTC
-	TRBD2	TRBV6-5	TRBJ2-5	CASNSGRETQYF	TGTGCCAGCAACAGCGGGAGAGAGACCCAGTACTTC
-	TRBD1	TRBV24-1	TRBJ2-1	CATSDWTGSTYNEQFF	TGTGCCACCAGTGACTGGACAGGTTCCACCTACAATGAGCAGTTCTTC
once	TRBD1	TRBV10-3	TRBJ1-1	CATSGQLNTEAFF	TGTGCCACCTCGGGACAGCTGAACACTGAAGCTTTCTTT
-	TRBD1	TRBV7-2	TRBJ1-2	CASSPRGQHYGYTF	TGTGCCAGCAGCCCGCGGGGACAGCACTATGGCTACACCTTC
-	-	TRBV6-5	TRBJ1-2	CASSYGAREDGYTF	TGTGCCAGCAGTTACGGGGCCAGGGAGGATGGCTACACCTTC
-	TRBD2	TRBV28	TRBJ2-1	CASSSGLAGVEQFF	TGTGCCAGCAGTTCGGGACTAGCGGGAGTTGAGCAGTTCTTC
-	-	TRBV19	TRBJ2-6	CASTQRSGSGANVLTF	TGTGCCAGTACCCAACGTTCGGGATCTGGGGCCAACGTCCTGACTTTC
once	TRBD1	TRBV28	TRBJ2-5	CASSLPGTGGETQYF	TGTGCCAGCAGTTTGCCCGGGACAGGGGGGGAGACCCAGTACTTC
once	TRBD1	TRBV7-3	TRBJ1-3	CASSTGAGNTIYF	TGTGCCAGCAGTACAGGGGCTGGAAACACCATATATTTT
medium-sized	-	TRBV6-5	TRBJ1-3	CASSSGDSGNTIYF	TGTGCCAGCTCAAGCGGGGATTCTGGAAACACCATATATTTT
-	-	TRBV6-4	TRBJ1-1	CASRAKMNTEAFF	TGTGCCAGCAGAGCCAAAATGAACACTGAAGCTTTCTTT
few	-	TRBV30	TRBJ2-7	CASMEGSYEQYF	TGTGCCTCTATGGAGGGATCCTACGAGCAGTACTTC
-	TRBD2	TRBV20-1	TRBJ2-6	CSASTSGVYGANVLTF	TGCAGTGCTAGTACTAGCGGGGTTTACGGGGCCAACGTCCTGACTTTC
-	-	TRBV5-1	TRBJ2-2	CASSSGNTGELFF	TGCGCCAGCAGCTCCGGGAACACCGGGGAGCTGTTTTTT
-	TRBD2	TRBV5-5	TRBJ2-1	CASSWTSGGPPFYNEQFF	TGTGCCAGCAGCTGGACTAGCGGGGGGCCCCCGTTCTACAATGAGCAGTTCTTC
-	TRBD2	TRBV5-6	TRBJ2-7	CASSLPGRGYEQYF	TGTGCCAGCAGCTTGCCAGGGAGGGGTTACGAGCAGTACTTC
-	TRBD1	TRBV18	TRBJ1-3	CASSRGAGNTIYF	TGTGCCAGCTCCAGGGGGGCTGGAAACACCATATATTTT
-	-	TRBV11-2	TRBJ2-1	CASSFQGGGEQFF	TGTGCCAGCAGCTTCCAGGGTGGTGGTGAGCAGTTCTTC
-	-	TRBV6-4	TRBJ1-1	CASSDSPQNTEAFF	TGTGCCAGCAGTGACTCCCCCCAGAACACTGAAGCTTTCTTT
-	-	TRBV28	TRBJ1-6	CASSPPGARNSPLHF	TGTGCCAGCAGTCCACCAGGGGCTCGGAATTCACCCCTCCACTTT
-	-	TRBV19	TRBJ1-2	CASSMKAQGDGYTF	TGTGCCAGTAGTATGAAGGCGCAGGGCGATGGCTACACCTTC
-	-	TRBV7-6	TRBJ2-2	CASSSELGPSYGELFF	TGTGCCAGCAGCTCAGAACTTGGCCCTAGCTACGGGGAGCTGTTTTTT
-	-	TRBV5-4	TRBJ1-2	CASSLVRGVDYGYTF	TGTGCCAGCAGCTTGGTCCGGGGGGTAGACTATGGCTACACCTTC
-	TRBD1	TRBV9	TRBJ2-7	CASSPRDSQSTYEQYF	TGTGCCAGCAGCCCCCGGGACAGCCAGAGTACCTACGAGCAGTACTTC
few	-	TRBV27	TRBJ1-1	CASSLLGATTEAFF	TGTGCCAGCAGTTTACTGGGGGCGACCACTGAAGCTTTCTTT
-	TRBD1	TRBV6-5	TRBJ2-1	CAAAGDRTYNEQFF	TGTGCCGCTGCCGGGGACAGGACCTACAATGAGCAGTTCTTC
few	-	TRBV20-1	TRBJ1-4	CSGRNNEKLFF	TGCAGTGGGCGGAATAATGAAAAACTGTTTTTT
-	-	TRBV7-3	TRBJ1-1	CASSLAGETYTEAFF	TGTGCCAGCAGCTTAGCAGGGGAAACGTACACTGAAGCTTTCTTT
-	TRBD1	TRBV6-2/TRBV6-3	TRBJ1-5	CASSYPGTGLGYSNQPQHF	TGTGCCAGCAGTTACCCCGGGACAGGGTTGGGGTATAGCAATCAGCCCCAGCATTTT
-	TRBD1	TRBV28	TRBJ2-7	CASSSTGATQGEQYF	TGTGCCAGCAGTTCAACAGGGGCCACCCAGGGAGAGCAGTACTTC
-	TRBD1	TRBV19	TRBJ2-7	CASSNGQGSSYEQYF	TGTGCCAGTAGTAACGGACAGGGAAGCTCCTACGAGCAGTACTTC
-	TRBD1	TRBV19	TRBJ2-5	CASSLQGARSETQYF	TGTGCCAGTAGTCTACAGGGGGCGCGTTCTGAGACCCAGTACTTC
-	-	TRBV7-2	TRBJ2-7	CASSSNYEQYF	TGTGCCAGCAGCTCCAACTACGAGCAGTACTTC
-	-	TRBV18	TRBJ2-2	CASSPPLLPNTGELFF	TGTGCCAGCTCACCACCGCTGCTACCGAACACCGGGGAGCTGTTTTTT
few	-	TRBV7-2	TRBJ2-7	CASSLFQEQYF	TGTGCCAGCAGCTTATTCCAGGAGCAGTACTTC
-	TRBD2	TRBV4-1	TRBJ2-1	CASSQGGRADEQFF	TGCGCCAGCAGCCAAGGCGGGAGGGCAGATGAGCAGTTCTTC
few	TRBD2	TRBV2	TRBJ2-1	CATRQNLQGKSSGVYNEQFF	TGTGCCACACGACAAAACCTCCAGGGGAAGTCTAGCGGGGTCTACAATGAGCAGTTCTTC
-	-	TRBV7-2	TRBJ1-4	CASSLTGLSNEKLFF	TGTGCCAGCAGCTTAACGGGGTTATCTAATGAAAAACTGTTTTTT
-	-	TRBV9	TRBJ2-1	CASSLSTTYLNEQFF	TGTGCCAGCAGCTTGAGTACTACCTACCTCAATGAGCAGTTCTTC
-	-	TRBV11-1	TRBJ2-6	CASSLWGAGANVLTF	TGTGCCAGCAGCTTATGGGGAGCTGGGGCCAACGTCCTGACTTTC
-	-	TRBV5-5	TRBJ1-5	CASSLVGTGRNQPQHF	TGTGCCAGCAGCTTGGTAGGCACGGGGAGAAATCAGCCCCAGCATTTT
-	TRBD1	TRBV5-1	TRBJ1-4	CASSLGTGGTNEKLFF	TGCGCCAGCAGCTTGGGGACAGGGGGAACTAATGAAAAACTGTTTTTT
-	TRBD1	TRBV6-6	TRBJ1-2	CAYKQGGGGYTF	TGTGCCTACAAACAGGGGGGTGGTGGCTACACCTTC
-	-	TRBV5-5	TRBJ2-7	CASSSAGYEQYF	TGTGCCAGCAGCTCGGCGGGGTACGAGCAGTACTTC
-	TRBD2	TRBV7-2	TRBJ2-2	CASSLFSGANTGELFF	TGTGCCAGCAGCTTATTTAGCGGGGCTAACACCGGGGAGCTGTTTTTT
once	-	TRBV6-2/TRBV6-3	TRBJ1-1	CASSFTETVTEAFF	TGTGCCAGCAGTTTTACCGAAACGGTCACTGAAGCTTTCTTT